This T cell receptor (beta chain) was captured by sequencing in a study of shared clonotypes between healthy human individuals. Notes on the study in general: Clonotypes shared by all four donors outscored non-shared clonotypes in generation probability.

The CDR3 has 16 residues. Looked up from germline, CDR1 is SEHNR and CDR2 is FQNEAQ (reference sequence). V lost 5 bases to trimming and J lost 4 bases, with 18 bases between them. The assay was immunoSEQ multiplex PCR, and TCRdb's table has in-frame clones only and misses some. The sample has 2 million to 2.5 million clones, 90% to 97% seen once. As concerns this clone: Its target is not known.

This chain uses TRBV7-9 with TRBJ1-3; weak D call: TRBD1 (5 bases). The TCR originated in a man aged 18 to 29 in good health. The sequenced sample consisted of naive CD4+ T cells sorted from blood. This sample's subset: CD45RA+ positively selected. The CDR3 nucleotides read TGTGCCAGCAGCATATACCCGGGGACTTGGGGAAACACCATATATTTT. It translates to CASSIYPGTWGNTIYF. Looking up the rest from reference TRBV7-9 and TRBJ1-3 gives the full variable domain: DTGVSQNPRHKITKRGQNVTFRCDPISEHNRLYWYRQTLGQGPEFLTYFQNEAQLEKSRLLSDRFSAERPKGSFSTLEIQRTEQGDSAMYLCASSIYPGTWGNTIYFGEGSWLTVV.